These 7 T cell receptor beta chains were all obtained from the same sample, sequenced in a study of Tregs in tolerant kidney transplant recipients. Here immunoSEQ multiplex PCR was the method, and the copy in TCRdb shows in-frame clones only, minus some. Counted here are around 77,000 clones, roughly 98% occurring once; the ten biggest clones make up approximately 0.56%. The sequencing used CD4+ T cells from blood, collected before the transplant. The receptor set was obtained from a human donor who received a combined kidney and bone marrow transplant.

The chain recombines TRBV4-3 with TRBJ1-2; D call uncertain. The CDR3 is made up of 15 amino acids. Trimming stripped 0 bases from V and 4 bases from J, with 12 bases between. Germline values: CDR1 LGHNA, CDR2 YSLEER. CDR3 in DNA: TGCGCCAGCAGCCAAGACTTGGCAGACACCTATGGCTACACCTTC. This sequence encodes CASSQDLADTYGYTF.

V usage is TRBV29-1 and J usage is TRBJ2-7, with a weak D call TRBD1 (6 bases). V lost 6 bases, J lost 5 bases, and 11 bases lay in between. There are 11 residues in the CDR3. CDR1 is SQVTM, CDR2 ANQGSEA, per germline. DNA of the CDR3: TGCAGCGTACTACAGGGCCACGAGCAGTACTTC. Protein: CSVLQGHEQYF.

The chain has TRBV27 and TRBJ1-2, with D tentatively TRBD1 (6 bases). CDR1 and CDR2 (germline): MNHEY, SMNVEV (reference sequence). Between the trimmed V and J ends, which lost 5 bases and 7 bases, there was a span of 17 bases. This CDR3 comprises 14 residues. CDR3 region: CASSLDRSHGGYTF. The CDR3 nucleotides are TGTGCCAGCAGTCTCGACAGGTCCCATGGTGGCTACACCTTC.

Only one count was recorded for this clone. This sequence joins TRBV6-6 and TRBJ1-2; 8 bases line up with TRBD1. J lost 7 bases, V lost 5 bases, and 6 bases had no gene match. The CDR3 is 13 amino acids. Germline V CDR1 and CDR2: MNHNY, SVGAGI (reference sequence). The CDR3 bases are TGTGCCAGCAGTCTCAGGGGGCCAGGTGGCTACACCTTC. This encodes CASSLRGPGGYTF.

The CDR3 reads CASSLRPTGTQSTYEQYF. CDR3 nucleotides: TGTGCCAGCAGCTTAAGGCCTACCGGGACTCAGAGTACCTACGAGCAGTACTTC. V and J are TRBV7-9 and TRBJ2-7, with D possibly TRBD2 on 6 matching bases. CDR3 length: 18 residues. Trimming removed 2 bases from V and 2 bases from J, with 22 bases in between. The germline V gene has CDR1 SEHNR and CDR2 FQNEAQ (reference sequence). Full variable domain (remainder filled in from reference TRBV7-9 and TRBJ2-7): DTGVSQNPRHKITKRGQNVTFRCDPISEHNRLYWYRQTLGQGPEFLTYFQNEAQLEKSRLLSDRFSAERPKGSFSTLEIQRTEQGDSAMYLCASSLRPTGTQSTYEQYFGPGTRLTVT.

V and J are TRBV7-3 and TRBJ1-1; D is unresolved. Trimming took off 1 base at V and 4 bases at J, with 10 bases between the two ends. The length of the CDR3 is 14 residues. Germline values: CDR1 SGHTA, CDR2 FQGTGA. CDR3: CASSLKASATEAFF. The DNA of the CDR3 is TGTGCCAGCAGCTTAAAAGCGTCGGCCACTGAAGCTTTCTTT.

CDR3 in amino acids: CASISDREARDLEKLFF. In DNA, the CDR3 is TGTGCCAGCATTTCAGACAGGGAGGCGCGGGATTTAGAAAAACTGTTTTTT. The V call is TRBV7-9, the J call TRBJ1-4, with TRBD1 matching over 7 bases. Germline V lookup: CDR1 SEHNR, CDR2 FQNEAQ (reference sequence). The CDR3 extends over 17 amino acids. Trimming at V came to 7 bases and at J to 8 bases, leaving 19 bases not matched to a gene.